The 24 T cell receptor beta chains presented below share a single source sample, sequenced in a study of blood T cell repertoires in COVID-19. Generated by immunoSEQ multiplex PCR, the TCRdb table keeps only in-frame clones and is missing some. This table has 150,000 to 200,000 clones, roughly 77% appearing once. Input material: peripheral blood. The origin of the receptors is a man aged 70 or older with active or convalescent COVID-19.

The chain joins TRBV4-2 to TRBJ2-3, with a tentative D call TRBD2 (6 bases). V was trimmed by 3 bases and J by 1 base, leaving 20 bases between them. In germline, CDR1 is LGHNA, CDR2 YNFKEQ. The CDR3 is 18 residues long. CDR3 sequence reads: CASSQAGRGGAGTDTQYF. In nucleotides, the CDR3 is TGTGCCAGCAGCCAGGCGGGGCGGGGCGGGGCTGGCACAGATACGCAGTATTTT.

DNA of the CDR3: TGTGCCAGCAGCTTAGCAGGGACAGAAAAACTGTTTTTT. Protein sequence: CASSLAGTEKLFF. J is TRBJ1-4 and V is TRBV7-9, with D maybe TRBD1 (6 bases). The CDR3 is made up of 13 amino acids. Germline values: CDR1 SEHNR, CDR2 FQNEAQ (reference sequence). Deletions cut 0 bases from V and 8 bases from J, with 7 bases between. Together with reference TRBV7-9 and TRBJ1-4, the CDR3 gives the full variable domain: DTGVSQNPRHKITKRGQNVTFRCDPISEHNRLYWYRQTLGQGPEFLTYFQNEAQLEKSRLLSDRFSAERPKGSFSTLEIQRTEQGDSAMYLCASSLAGTEKLFFGSGTQLSVL.

The J gene is TRBJ2-5, the V gene TRBV4-2; 14 nucleotides match TRBD2. J lost 0 bases, V lost 5 bases, and 8 bases had no gene match. This CDR3 contains 18 residues. Germline CDR1 is LGHNA and CDR2 is YNFKEQ. CDR3 sequence (DNA): TGTGCCAGCAGCGACGGACTAGCGGGAGGAAGCCACCAAGAGACCCAGTACTTC. Translated, it gives CASSDGLAGGSHQETQYF.

The J gene is TRBJ2-7, the V gene TRBV14; 7 bases agree with TRBD2. There are 15 residues in the CDR3. CDR1 is SGHDN, CDR2 FVKESK, per germline. J gave up 0 bases and V 5 bases, and 7 bases lay outside the gene matches. As DNA, the CDR3 is TGTGCCAGCAGCTTCAGGGAGGGAGCCTCCTACGAGCAGTACTTC. Its translation is CASSFREGASYEQYF.

The CDR3: CASSQRLTGFSGANVLTF. As DNA, the CDR3 is TGCGCCAGCAGCCAAAGGTTGACAGGGTTTTCTGGGGCCAACGTCCTGACTTTC. The V call is TRBV4-3, the J call TRBJ2-6, with 7 bases aligning to TRBD1. J was trimmed by 1 base and V by 2 bases; bases with no gene match: 8. This CDR3 spans 18 amino acids. Germline-derived CDR1 and CDR2 are LGHNA and YSLEER.

This chain connects TRBV5-3 to TRBJ2-1; TRBD2 aligns across 10 bases. TRBV5-3 carries the ORF label, with uncertain function. The CDR3 sequence is 16 residues long. Trimming at V came to 3 bases and at J to 10 bases, leaving 13 bases not matched to a gene. The CDR3: CARSSPCGTSVHEQFF. The CDR3 DNA follows: TGTGCCAGAAGCTCGCCTTGCGGGACTAGCGTTCACGAGCAGTTCTTC.

The chain carries TRBV6-1 and TRBJ1-3; a possible D gene is TRBD1 (5 bases). Germline V gene data show CDR1 as MNHNS and CDR2 as SASEGT. The CDR3 spans 13 residues. Trimming pared 1 base from V and 4 bases from J, leaving 5 bases between. The CDR3 coding sequence is TGTGCCAGCAGTGAAGACAGGGGAAACACCATATATTTT. It codes for CASSEDRGNTIYF.

This clone was observed a few times. The gene calls are TRBV27 and TRBJ2-7, with 8 bases identical to TRBD1. V gave up 5 bases and J gave up 5 bases; unmatched junction bases: 11. The CDR3 sequence is 15 residues long. CDR1 is MNHEY and CDR2 is SMNVEV in the germline V gene (reference sequence). The CDR3 region has the DNA TGTGCCAGCAGTCGCCGGACAGGGTTGTTCGACGAGCAGTACTTC. Translating it yields CASSRRTGLFDEQYF.

The J gene is TRBJ1-1, the V gene TRBV2; D possibly corresponds to TRBD1 (5 bases). Germline V gives CDR1 SNHLY, CDR2 FYNNEI. This CDR3 contains 12 residues. V lost 9 bases to trimming and J lost 2 bases, with 10 bases between them. Written as DNA, the CDR3 is TGTGCCAGGGGGCAGTATAACACTGAAGCTTTCTTT. This codes for CARGQYNTEAFF.

A note on this clone: This sample includes further DNA sequences coding for the same CDR3. The chain uses TRBV7-9 and TRBJ2-3; 7 positions match TRBD1. V lost 5 bases and J lost 0; bases outside the gene matches: 2. The CDR3 has 14 residues. Germline V gene data show CDR1 as SEHNR and CDR2 as FQNEAQ (reference sequence). As DNA, the CDR3 is TGTGCCAGCAGCCTACAGGGGAGCACAGATACGCAGTATTTT. This sequence encodes CASSLQGSTDTQYF.

The chain employs TRBV18 and TRBJ2-5; 11 positions match TRBD2. Unmatched junction bases numbered 13, after V lost 5 bases and J lost 2 bases. The CDR3 extends over 18 amino acids. From germline, CDR1 is KGHSH and CDR2 LQKENI. CDR3 residues: CASSSTGTSGVGQETQYF. DNA for the CDR3: TGTGCCAGCTCAAGTACCGGGACTAGCGGCGTCGGGCAAGAGACCCAGTACTTC.

The chain carries TRBV7-9 and TRBJ1-6, with D possibly matching TRBD1 (5 bases). This CDR3 is built from 15 residues. Deletions cut 3 bases from V and 6 bases from J, with 12 bases between. Germline V gives CDR1 SEHNR, CDR2 FQNEAQ (reference sequence). This CDR3 reads CASSFGGFGNSPLHF. The CDR3, as DNA: TGTGCCAGCAGCTTTGGGGGGTTTGGTAATTCACCCCTCCACTTT. Supplemented by reference TRBV7-9 and TRBJ1-6, the full variable domain reads DTGVSQNPRHKITKRGQNVTFRCDPISEHNRLYWYRQTLGQGPEFLTYFQNEAQLEKSRLLSDRFSAERPKGSFSTLEIQRTEQGDSAMYLCASSFGGFGNSPLHFGNGTRLTVT.

The chain employs TRBV5-1 and TRBJ1-2, with no clear D. The CDR3 is 14 residues long. The V gene lost 0 bases and the J gene lost 6 bases, with 12 bases spanning the gap. Germline values: CDR1 SGHRS, CDR2 YFSETQ. CDR3 nucleotides: TGCGCCAGCAGCTTGGATCTGGGCCCTAATGGCTACACCTTC. Amino acids: CASSLDLGPNGYTF. The full variable domain, in which reference TRBV5-1 and TRBJ1-2 provide the parts outside the CDR3, is KAGVTQTPRYLIKTRGQQVTLSCSPISGHRSVSWYQQTPGQGLQFLFEYFSETQRNKGNFPGRFSGRQFSNSRSEMNVSTLELGDSALYLCASSLDLGPNGYTFGSGTRLTVV.

The rearrangement uses TRBV5-5 and TRBJ2-7, with 7 bases fitting TRBD2. V lost 0 bases to trimming and J lost 0 bases; unmatched junction nucleotides: 3. The CDR3 is 15 amino acids. Germline V CDR1 and CDR2: SGHKS, YYEKEE (reference sequence). The CDR3 nucleotides read TGTGCCAGCAGCTTGGTAGGCGGGAGCTCCTACGAGCAGTACTTC. Protein: CASSLVGGSSYEQYF.

The rearrangement links TRBV18 to TRBJ1-1; D call uncertain. This CDR3 spans 12 amino acids. V lost 5 bases and J lost 5, with 9 bases in between. The germline V gene encodes CDR1 KGHSH and CDR2 LQKENI. The chain's CDR3 is CASSWGGTEAFF. The CDR3 coding sequence is TGTGCCAGCTCATGGGGAGGGACTGAAGCTTTCTTT.

The J gene is TRBJ1-5, the V gene TRBV7-2; D is uncertain. Germline CDR1 reads SGHTA; CDR2 reads FQGNSA. The CDR3 runs to 13 residues. Trimming cost V 2 bases and J 8 bases, with 10 bases left between them. The DNA for the CDR3 is TGTGCCAGCAGCTTATTGGTCGGGGAGCCCCAGCATTTT. It is translated as CASSLLVGEPQHF.

This chain links TRBV10-1 with TRBJ2-1, with 13 bases aligning to TRBD2. This CDR3 region has 14 residues. The germline CDR1 and CDR2 sequences are WNHNN and SYGVQD (reference sequence). V shed 4 bases and J 12 bases; nucleotides not matched to a gene: 6. CDR3 bases: TGCGCCAGCAGTGGGACTAGCGGGAGTTATGGGCAGTTCTTC. It encodes CASSGTSGSYGQFF.

V is TRBV4-2 and J is TRBJ2-4, with D perhaps matching TRBD2 (6 bases). Trimming stripped 1 base from V and 8 bases from J, with 9 bases between. The length of the CDR3 is 13 residues. Germline CDR1 is LGHNA and CDR2 is YNFKEQ. The CDR3 protein is CASSQVPGDIQYF. The CDR3, as DNA: TGTGCCAGCAGCCAAGTTCCGGGGGACATTCAGTACTTC.

The J gene is TRBJ1-3, the V gene TRBV18; no clear D gene. Germline assignment: CDR1 KGHSH and CDR2 LQKENI. Deletions cut 3 bases from V and 1 base from J, with 13 bases between. This CDR3 spans 16 amino acids. CDR3 nucleotide sequence: TGTGCCAGCTCACCCGCGGTACTGCAATCTGGAAACACCATATATTTT. Translating it yields CASSPAVLQSGNTIYF. The whole variable domain, remainder taken from reference TRBV18 and TRBJ1-3, is NAGVMQNPRHLVRRRGQEARLRCSPMKGHSHVYWYRQLPEEGLKFMVYLQKENIIDESGMPKERFSAEFPKEGPSILRIQQVVRGDSAAYFCASSPAVLQSGNTIYFGEGSWLTVV.

V is TRBV25-1 and J is TRBJ2-7; 10 bases are shared with TRBD2. Trimming at V came to 8 bases and at J to 5 bases, leaving 6 bases not matched to a gene. Germline V gene sequence: CDR1 MGHDK, CDR2 SYGVNS. The CDR3 totals 13 residues. CDR3 region: CASRLAGDNEQYF. The CDR3 coding sequence is TGTGCCAGCCGCCTAGCGGGAGACAACGAGCAGTACTTC.

The chain links TRBV7-9 to TRBJ1-2, with D perhaps matching TRBD1 (5 bases). The V end was cut by 2 bases, the J end by 13 bases, with 23 bases between. Germline assignment: CDR1 SEHNR and CDR2 FQNEAQ (reference sequence). The CDR3 totals 15 residues. The CDR3 DNA sequence: TGTGCCAGCAGCTTACAGACGGCCTTGGGTCGGGGACTCACCTTC. It yields the protein CASSLQTALGRGLTF.

This clone was counted between two and nine times. The genes are TRBV9 and TRBJ2-1; the match to TRBD1 covers 8 bases. Germline V gives CDR1 SGDLS, CDR2 YYNGEE. Germline trimming cut 3 bases from V and 8 bases from J; bases unmatched to any gene: 7. The CDR3 sequence is 14 residues long. The CDR3 loop is CASSARQGWHEQFF. In DNA form, the CDR3 reads TGTGCCAGCAGCGCGCGACAGGGGTGGCATGAGCAGTTCTTC.

The chain employs TRBV10-3 and TRBJ1-1, with TRBD1 identical over 7 bases. The CDR3 is made up of 14 amino acids. The J segment lost 1 base and the V segment lost 4 bases, leaving 3 bases of the junction unmatched. Germline V gene sequence: CDR1 ENHRY, CDR2 SYGVKD. In nucleotides, the CDR3 is TGTGCCATCAGTGCGGGACAGCCGAACACTGAAGCTTTCTTT. Translated, it gives CAISAGQPNTEAFF.

In this sample, this clone turned up once. This chain joins TRBV20-1 and TRBJ1-2; tentative D call: TRBD1 (5 bases). Germline V lookup: CDR1 DFQATT, CDR2 SNEGSKA (reference sequence). Trimming removed 5 bases from V and 7 bases from J, with 11 bases in between. The CDR3 is 11 amino acids. For the CDR3, the DNA is TGCAGTGCTCGGTGGGACTCTGGCTACACCTTC. Its translation: CSARWDSGYTF.